The count of the clone carrying this T cell receptor (beta chain) is one. Its antigen remains unknown. Sequenced by immunoSEQ multiplex PCR; TCRdb stores in-frame clones only, minus some. The profile shows about 110,000 clones, roughly 87% of them singletons. The data are from a study of T cell responses to AZD1222 COVID-19 vaccine. Points from the study as a whole: No day 14 peak samples; only post-peak repertoires were characterized. Unmutated regions of variants are reportedly targeted by nearly half of spike-specific TCRs. AZD1222 recipients seropositive at baseline numbered only six or seven. Among the donors, most were white British and more were female, and clonal diversity was possibly underestimated.

Germline-derived CDR1 and CDR2 are MRHNA and SNTAGT. The CDR3 spans 13 residues. V was pared by 3 bases and J by 5 bases, with 7 bases between. The clonotype comes from an adult in good health. V and J are TRBV6-4 and TRBJ2-2; D is ambiguous. Sequencing was performed on peripheral blood, taken on day 0 of AZD1222 vaccination. As DNA, the CDR3 is TGTGCCAGCAGTGATACGGCGACCGGGGAGCTGTTTTTT. Translating gives CASSDTATGELFF.